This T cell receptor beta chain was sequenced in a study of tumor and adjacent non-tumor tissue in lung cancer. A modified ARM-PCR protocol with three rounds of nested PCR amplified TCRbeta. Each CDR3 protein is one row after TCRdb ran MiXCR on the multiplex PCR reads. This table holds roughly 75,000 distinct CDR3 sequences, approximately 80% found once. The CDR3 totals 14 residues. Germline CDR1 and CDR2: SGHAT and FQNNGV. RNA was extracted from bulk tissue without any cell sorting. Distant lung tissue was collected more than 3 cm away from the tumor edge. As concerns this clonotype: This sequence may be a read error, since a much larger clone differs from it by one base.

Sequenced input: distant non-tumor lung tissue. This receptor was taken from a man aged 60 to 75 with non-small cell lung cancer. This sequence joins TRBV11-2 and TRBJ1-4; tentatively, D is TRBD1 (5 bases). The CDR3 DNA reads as TGTGCCAGCGGCTTAGCAGGGATTAATGAAAAACTGTTTTTT. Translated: CASGLAGINEKLFF.